Sequencing of this T cell receptor (beta chain) was carried out in a study of blood T cell repertoires in COVID-19. Study overall: The origin of the acute and convalescent COVID-19 samples was the United States, Italy and Spain. PBMCs, B-cell-depleted T cells, or T cells provided the cDNA or gDNA that made up the material.

Per germline, CDR1 SGHAT and CDR2 FQNNGV. CDR3 length: 15 residues. Trimming pared 5 bases from V and 9 bases from J, leaving 22 bases between. The authors' processing: Reference gene primer amplification gave nucleated cell count estimates. The protocol was immunoSEQ multiplex PCR, while the TCRdb copy is restricted to in-frame clones and leaves out a portion. The DNA was the basis for D and trimming; V, J and clone size are from that table. The sample lists some 100,000 clones, around four fifths seen once, with about 16% in the top ten. The V call is TRBV11-2, the J call TRBJ2-5; TRBD1 is a possible D gene (6 bases). The clonotype comes from a human donor in a cohort sampled during active COVID-19. Sequencing was done on a sample of peripheral blood. The CDR3 DNA reads TGTGCCAGCAGCCCGGCAGGGGCGCCGGCTGCAGCCCAGTACTTC. Encoded protein: CASSPAGAPAAAQYF.